This TCR beta chain was observed in a study of long-term antiretroviral therapy in people with HIV. Study overall: Earliest sampling preceded the 2015 immediate-ART recommendation by about a decade. Study outcomes and limitations: At every time point, clones expanded before ART dominated the repertoire.

An immunoSEQ assay, version v3.0, was performed at survey level. Sequenced by immunoSEQ multiplex PCR; TCRdb stores in-frame clones only, minus some. The sample lists tens of thousands of clones; 65% to 80% were seen once. V lost 3 bases and J lost 3, with 14 bases in between. Per germline, CDR1 SGHAT and CDR2 FQNNGV. This CDR3 has 15 amino acids. As regards this clone: What it binds is unknown.

The material was unsorted PBMCs, obtained 3.1 years after starting antiretroviral therapy. V gene TRBV11-2 combines with J gene TRBJ1-1; D is uncertain. This TCR was recovered from a woman aged 50 to 65 with HIV. This chain's CDR3 is CASSLSYSADTEAFF. The CDR3 DNA sequence: TGTGCCAGCAGCTTGTCGTACAGTGCGGACACTGAAGCTTTCTTT.